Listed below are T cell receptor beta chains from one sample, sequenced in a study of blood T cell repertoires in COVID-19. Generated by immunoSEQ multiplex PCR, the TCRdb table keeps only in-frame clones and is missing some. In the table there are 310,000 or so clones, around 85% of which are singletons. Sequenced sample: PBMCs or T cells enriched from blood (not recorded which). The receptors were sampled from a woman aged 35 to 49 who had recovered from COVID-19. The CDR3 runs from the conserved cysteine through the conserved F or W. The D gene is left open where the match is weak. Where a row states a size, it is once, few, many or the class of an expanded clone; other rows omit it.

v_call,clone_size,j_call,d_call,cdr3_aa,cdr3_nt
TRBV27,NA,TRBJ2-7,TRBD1,CASSFRGGLHEQYF,TGTGCCAGCAGTTTCAGAGGGGGCCTCCACGAGCAGTACTTC
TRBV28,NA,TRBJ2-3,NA,CASSNSPTDTQYF,TGTGCCAGCAGCAACAGCCCCACAGATACGCAGTATTTT
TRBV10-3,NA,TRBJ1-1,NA,CASRGQTLNTEAFF,TGTGCCTCCCGTGGACAGACACTGAACACTGAAGCTTTCTTT
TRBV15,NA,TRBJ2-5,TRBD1,CATSRDRGLRETQYF,TGTGCCACCAGCAGAGACAGGGGGCTGAGGGAGACCCAGTACTTC
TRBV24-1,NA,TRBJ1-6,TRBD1,CATSDRRTGLGSPLHF,TGTGCCACCAGTGACCGCAGGACAGGGCTTGGTTCACCCCTCCACTTT
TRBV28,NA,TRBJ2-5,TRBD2,CASSIAGDGGETQYF,TGTGCCAGCAGTATAGCGGGAGATGGAGGAGAGACCCAGTACTTC
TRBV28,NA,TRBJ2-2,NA,CASKGGGAGELFF,TGTGCCAGCAAAGGAGGGGGGGCCGGGGAGCTGTTTTTT
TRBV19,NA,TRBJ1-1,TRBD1,CASSTLDRERMNTEAFF,TGTGCCAGTAGTACCCTTGACAGGGAAAGAATGAACACTGAAGCTTTCTTT
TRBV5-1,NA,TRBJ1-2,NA,CASSLARGNYGYTF,TGCGCCAGCAGCTTGGCCAGGGGCAACTATGGCTACACCTTC
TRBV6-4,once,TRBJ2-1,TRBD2,CASRLAEYNEQFF,TGTGCCAGCAGACTAGCGGAGTACAATGAGCAGTTCTTC
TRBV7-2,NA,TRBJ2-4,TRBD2,CASSLGARVGLAGDIQYF,TGTGCCAGCAGCTTAGGAGCGCGCGTTGGTCTAGCGGGAGACATTCAGTACTTC
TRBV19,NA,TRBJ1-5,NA,CASSASGTRYQPQHF,TGTGCCAGTAGTGCGTCCGGGACAAGATATCAGCCCCAGCATTTT
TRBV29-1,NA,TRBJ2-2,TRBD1,CSVEVEDRITNTGELFF,TGCAGCGTTGAAGTTGAGGACAGGATCACGAACACCGGGGAGCTGTTTTTT
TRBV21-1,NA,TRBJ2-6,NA,CAISIGKQGANVLTF,TGTGCCATTTCAATAGGAAAACAGGGGGCCAACGTCCTGACTTTC
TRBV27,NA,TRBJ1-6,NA,CASSLSGTLAENSPLHF,TGTGCCAGCAGTCTATCCGGGACACTTGCCGAGAATTCACCCCTCCACTTT
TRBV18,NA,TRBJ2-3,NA,CASSLQRGAGSTDTQYF,TGTGCCAGCTCCCTCCAACGGGGGGCCGGTAGCACAGATACGCAGTATTTT
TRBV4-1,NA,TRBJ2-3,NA,CASSHQLEPSDTQYF,TGCGCCAGCAGCCATCAACTAGAGCCCTCGGATACGCAGTATTTT
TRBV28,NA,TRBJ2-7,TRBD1,CASSRTGLSYEQYF,TGTGCCAGCAGCCGGACAGGACTTTCCTACGAGCAGTACTTC
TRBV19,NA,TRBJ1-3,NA,CASSPRRGDTIYF,TGTGCCAGTAGTCCCCGCAGGGGAGACACCATATATTTT
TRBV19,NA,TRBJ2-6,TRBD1,CASSIRGQGPVTSGANVLTF,TGTGCCAGTAGTATTCGTGGACAGGGGCCCGTTACCTCTGGGGCCAACGTCCTGACTTTC
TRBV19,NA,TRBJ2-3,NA,CASSPDSRDTQYF,TGTGCCAGTAGTCCCGACAGCCGGGATACGCAGTATTTT
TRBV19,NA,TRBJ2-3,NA,CASSAYRESGDTQYF,TGTGCCAGTAGTGCGTACAGGGAGTCAGGAGATACGCAGTATTTT
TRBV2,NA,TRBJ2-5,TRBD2,CASSLRLAGVQETQYF,TGTGCCAGCAGTCTTCGACTAGCGGGAGTACAAGAGACCCAGTACTTC
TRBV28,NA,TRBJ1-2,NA,CASSLEVNYGYTF,TGTGCCAGCAGTTTAGAGGTTAACTATGGCTACACCTTC
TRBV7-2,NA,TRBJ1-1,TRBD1,CASSLQGELNTEAFF,TGTGCCAGCAGCTTACAGGGGGAGTTGAACACTGAAGCTTTCTTT
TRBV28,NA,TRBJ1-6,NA,CASTSPGTPNSPLHF,TGTGCCAGCACCTCTCCCGGGACACCGAATTCACCCCTCCACTTT
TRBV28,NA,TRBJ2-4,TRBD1,CASSLGQGVKNIQYF,TGTGCCAGCAGTTTGGGCCAGGGGGTCAAAAACATTCAGTACTTC
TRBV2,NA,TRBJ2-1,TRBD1,CASSSTGEQFF,TGTGCCAGCAGTTCGACAGGGGAGCAGTTCTTC
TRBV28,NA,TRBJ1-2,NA,CASSIPEGGANYGYTF,TGTGCCAGCAGCATCCCCGAAGGGGGAGCTAACTATGGCTACACCTTC
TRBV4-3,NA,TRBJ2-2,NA,CASSQVGDGELFF,TGCGCCAGCAGCCAAGTGGGAGACGGGGAGCTGTTTTTT
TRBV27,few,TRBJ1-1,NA,CASSLGSQNTEAFF,TGTGCCAGCAGTTTGGGCAGTCAGAACACTGAAGCTTTCTTT
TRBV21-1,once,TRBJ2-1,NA,CASSNVRGFF,TGTGCCAGCAGCAATGTACGGGGGTTCTTC
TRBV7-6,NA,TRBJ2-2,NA,CASSSSGRYTGELFF,TGTGCCAGCAGCTCATCCGGGAGATACACCGGGGAGCTGTTTTTT
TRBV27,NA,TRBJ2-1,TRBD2,CASSRSGRAVNEQFF,TGTGCCAGCAGCCGTAGCGGGAGGGCCGTCAATGAGCAGTTCTTC
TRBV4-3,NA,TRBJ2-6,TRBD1,CASSQRTRPGQGARGANVLTF,TGCGCCAGCAGCCAAAGGACCCGGCCGGGACAGGGGGCTCGTGGGGCCAACGTCCTGACTTTC
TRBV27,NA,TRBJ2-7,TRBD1,CASSPPSGTGVYEQYF,TGTGCCAGCAGTCCACCCAGCGGGACAGGGGTTTACGAGCAGTACTTC
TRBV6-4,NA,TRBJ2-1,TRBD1,CASTQDRRSYNEQFF,TGTGCCAGCACCCAGGACAGGCGCTCCTACAATGAGCAGTTCTTC
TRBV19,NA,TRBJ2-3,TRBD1,CASSPLGTGVRTDTQYF,TGTGCCAGTAGTCCCCTCGGGACAGGGGTTAGAACAGATACGCAGTATTTT
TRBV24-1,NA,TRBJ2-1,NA,CATSAPPGLDGYGRYNEQFF,TGTGCCACCAGTGCCCCCCCGGGACTCGACGGGTACGGGCGCTACAATGAGCAGTTCTTC
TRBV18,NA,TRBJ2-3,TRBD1,CASSQPKGTGFTDTQYF,TGTGCCAGCTCCCAACCGAAAGGGACAGGGTTCACAGATACGCAGTATTTT
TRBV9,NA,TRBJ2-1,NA,CASSVDISGREKNEQFF,TGTGCCAGCAGCGTAGATATCAGCGGAAGGGAGAAAAATGAGCAGTTCTTC